A selection of T cell receptor beta chains follows, all from one sample in a study of shared clonotypes between healthy human individuals. Profiling relied on immunoSEQ multiplex PCR, and the TCRdb table lists in-frame clones only, not all of them. The repertoire includes some 2,500,000 clones, 93% of them detected once, and approximately 0.36% sits in the top ten. Input material: naive CD4+ T cells from PBMCs. Every receptor here comes from a man younger than 35 in good health. Some clones in this sample may be carry-over from other donors' samples. Each CDR3 is given with its conserved first and last residue. The D gene is left open where the match is weak. Some rows mark clone size as missing; the rest say once, few, many or name a class of expanded clone.

len,abundance,d_gene,v_gene,j_gene,CDR3aa,CDR3nt
14,-,TRBD1,TRBV6-6,TRBJ2-7,CASSVQGSAYEQYF,TGTGCCAGCAGTGTACAGGGGTCCGCCTACGAGCAGTACTTC
16,-,-,TRBV15,TRBJ2-7,CATSRDSYGSNYEQYF,TGTGCCACCAGCAGAGATTCGTACGGCTCGAACTACGAGCAGTACTTC
17,-,-,TRBV7-2,TRBJ1-1,CASSLVTLGGAGTEAFF,TGTGCCAGCAGCTTAGTTACCCTGGGAGGGGCCGGGACTGAAGCTTTCTTT
16,-,TRBD2,TRBV10-3,TRBJ2-1,CAISAPISGSVHEQFF,TGTGCCATCAGCGCCCCTATTAGCGGGAGCGTTCATGAGCAGTTCTTC
16,once,TRBD1,TRBV4-1,TRBJ1-2,CASSQGRQGYNYGYTF,TGCGCCAGCAGCCAGGGGAGACAGGGGTATAACTATGGCTACACCTTC
12,-,-,TRBV27,TRBJ1-5,CASSFPGAPQHF,TGTGCCAGCAGTTTCCCGGGTGCTCCCCAGCATTTT
15,-,-,TRBV7-9,TRBJ2-1,CASSLRESSYNEQFF,TGTGCCAGCAGCTTGCGGGAATCGTCCTACAATGAGCAGTTCTTC
16,-,TRBD1,TRBV23-1,TRBJ2-7,CASSRGDRVRSGEQYF,TGCGCCAGCAGTCGAGGGGACAGGGTGCGATCGGGGGAGCAGTACTTC
14,few,-,TRBV2,TRBJ1-2,CASTILGGTYGYTF,TGTGCCAGCACCATCCTGGGGGGTACCTATGGCTACACCTTC
14,-,-,TRBV7-3,TRBJ2-1,CASSSQSLGNEQFF,TGTGCCAGCAGCTCTCAATCCCTGGGGAATGAGCAGTTCTTC
12,-,-,TRBV4-2,TRBJ1-4,CASRREDEKLFF,TGTGCCAGCAGAAGGGAAGATGAAAAACTGTTTTTT
13,-,-,TRBV25-1,TRBJ1-2,CASSPQGATGYTF,TGTGCCAGCAGTCCCCAGGGAGCTACTGGCTACACCTTC
16,-,-,TRBV9,TRBJ2-5,CASSVAGGRNQETQYF,TGTGCCAGCAGCGTAGCCGGGGGACGAAACCAAGAGACCCAGTACTTC
13,-,-,TRBV7-3,TRBJ2-3,CASSFSGADTQYF,TGTGCCAGCAGCTTCTCAGGGGCAGATACGCAGTATTTT
13,-,-,TRBV7-9,TRBJ2-2,CASSPSVHGELFF,TGTGCCAGCAGCCCTAGCGTCCACGGGGAGCTGTTTTTT
16,-,-,TRBV18,TRBJ1-3,CASSATYPEAGNTIYF,TGTGCCAGCTCAGCAACGTATCCGGAGGCTGGAAACACCATATATTTT
17,-,-,TRBV7-2,TRBJ2-5,CASSLGSPLLARETQYF,TGTGCCAGCAGCTTAGGCTCCCCCCTACTAGCCAGAGAGACCCAGTACTTC
14,-,TRBD1,TRBV28,TRBJ1-1,CASRGDRAYTEAFF,TGTGCCAGCAGGGGGGACAGGGCTTACACTGAAGCTTTCTTT
16,-,-,TRBV19,TRBJ1-2,CASAPGAPLLGYGYTF,TGTGCCTCCGCCCCCGGGGCTCCCCTCCTGGGCTATGGCTACACCTTC
15,-,-,TRBV5-1,TRBJ2-1,CASSLVSSANNEQFF,TGCGCCAGCAGCTTGGTGTCTAGCGCGAACAATGAGCAGTTCTTC
15,-,TRBD2,TRBV2,TRBJ2-7,CASSKLAGGTYEQYF,TGTGCCAGCAGTAAACTAGCGGGAGGGACCTACGAGCAGTACTTC
18,-,TRBD2,TRBV7-9,TRBJ2-3,CASSPERELGWSTDTQYF,TGTGCCAGCAGCCCGGAGCGGGAGCTAGGATGGAGCACAGATACGCAGTATTTT
13,once,TRBD1,TRBV6-1,TRBJ2-7,CASSVAGGYEQYF,TGTGCCAGCAGTGTGGCAGGGGGCTACGAGCAGTACTTC
15,-,-,TRBV9,TRBJ1-2,CASSPSGGDNYGYTF,TGTGCCAGCAGCCCCTCTGGAGGGGATAACTATGGCTACACCTTC
15,-,-,TRBV5-6,TRBJ2-1,CASSLARSSYNEQFF,TGTGCCAGCAGCTTGGCCCGGAGCTCCTACAATGAGCAGTTCTTC
12,-,-,TRBV10-3,TRBJ1-2,CAISGELNGYTF,TGTGCCATCAGTGGGGAACTTAATGGCTACACCTTC
18,-,-,TRBV7-3,TRBJ2-2,CASSLMADPTPNTGELFF,TGTGCCAGCAGCTTAATGGCGGACCCAACACCGAACACCGGGGAGCTGTTTTTT
13,few,-,TRBV30,TRBJ1-5,CAWSEDRDQPQHF,TGTGCCTGGAGTGAGGACAGAGATCAGCCCCAGCATTTT
14,-,TRBD1,TRBV5-1,TRBJ1-4,CASSRGQVGPKLFF,TGCGCCAGCAGTCGGGGACAGGTCGGTCCTAAACTGTTTTTT
14,-,TRBD2,TRBV19,TRBJ2-7,CASSTKSGAYEQYF,TGTGCCAGTAGTACAAAAAGCGGGGCCTACGAGCAGTACTTC
16,-,-,TRBV9,TRBJ1-4,CASSVAPIGANEKLFF,TGTGCCAGCAGCGTAGCCCCCATTGGGGCTAATGAAAAACTGTTTTTT
16,-,TRBD2,TRBV7-2,TRBJ2-1,CASSPVLAGPDNEQFF,TGTGCCAGCAGCCCTGTACTAGCGGGACCAGACAATGAGCAGTTCTTC
15,once,-,TRBV5-1,TRBJ1-5,CASSKGEASNQPQHF,TGCGCCAGCAGCAAGGGGGAGGCGAGCAATCAGCCCCAGCATTTT
14,-,-,TRBV28,TRBJ2-4,CASKGRRGPDIQYF,TGTGCCAGCAAAGGCCGACGAGGGCCTGACATTCAGTACTTC
13,-,-,TRBV13,TRBJ2-1,CASSIRPTGEQFF,TGTGCCAGCAGCATACGCCCCACGGGTGAGCAGTTCTTC
13,-,TRBD2,TRBV10-3,TRBJ2-1,CAIRTSGGNEQFF,TGTGCCATCAGGACTAGCGGGGGCAATGAGCAGTTCTTC
15,-,-,TRBV29-1,TRBJ1-5,CSVVWARGSNQPQHF,TGCAGCGTTGTCTGGGCCAGGGGTAGCAATCAGCCCCAGCATTTT
18,-,-,TRBV11-2,TRBJ2-7,CASSPSGAIGRFSYEQYF,TGTGCCAGCAGCCCCTCAGGGGCTATCGGGAGGTTCTCCTACGAGCAGTACTTC
15,-,TRBD2,TRBV5-4,TRBJ2-6,CASSLAGAGANVLTF,TGTGCCAGCAGCCTAGCGGGAGCTGGGGCCAACGTCCTGACTTTC
13,-,TRBD1,TRBV11-2,TRBJ1-5,CASTGGPNQPQHF,TGTGCCAGCACAGGGGGACCCAATCAGCCCCAGCATTTT
15,-,-,TRBV9,TRBJ1-1,CASSAGGHMNTEAFF,TGTGCCAGCAGCGCTGGGGGACACATGAACACTGAAGCTTTCTTT
13,-,-,TRBV6-6,TRBJ1-2,CASSYSGGAGYTF,TGTGCCAGCAGTTACTCCGGGGGGGCCGGCTACACCTTC
14,-,-,TRBV6-5,TRBJ2-7,CASSYSRVEYEQYF,TGTGCCAGCAGTTATAGCAGGGTGGAGTACGAGCAGTACTTC
13,-,-,TRBV14,TRBJ2-1,CASSQNNYREQFF,TGTGCCAGCAGCCAAAACAACTACAGGGAGCAGTTCTTC
16,once,-,TRBV23-1,TRBJ1-1,CASSQSRGVSSTEAFF,TGCGCCAGCAGTCAATCGAGGGGAGTGTCAAGCACTGAAGCTTTCTTT
12,-,-,TRBV15,TRBJ1-5,CATSRPGQPQHF,TGTGCCACCAGCCGTCCAGGTCAGCCCCAGCATTTT
15,few,-,TRBV7-9,TRBJ2-7,CASSSTGTPPYEQYF,TGTGCCAGCAGCTCGACCGGGACACCCCCCTACGAGCAGTACTTC
15,-,TRBD2,TRBV5-1,TRBJ2-1,CASSLGLTSGIEQFF,TGCGCCAGCAGCTTGGGTCTGACTAGCGGGATTGAGCAGTTCTTC
12,once,-,TRBV28,TRBJ1-5,CGVAPSRQPQHF,TGTGGGGTGGCGCCTTCGAGGCAGCCCCAGCATTTT
14,-,TRBD2,TRBV6-1,TRBJ2-1,CASSGLADYNEQFF,TGTGCCAGCAGTGGGCTAGCGGACTACAATGAGCAGTTCTTC